Below are 32 T cell receptor beta chains sequenced from a single sample in a study of blood T cell repertoires in COVID-19. Repertoires were generated with immunoSEQ multiplex PCR, while TCRdb's copy carries only in-frame clones and drops some. The table records about half a million clones, about 85% of them present only once. The sequenced sample was PBMCs or T cells enriched from blood (not recorded which). These receptors came from a woman in her sixties who had recovered from COVID-19.

V and J are TRBV5-1 and TRBJ2-3; 9 bases align to TRBD1. The CDR3 extends over 14 amino acids. Germline CDR1 is SGHRS and CDR2 is YFSETQ. Trimming removed 6 bases from V and 6 bases from J; junction bases left unmatched: 8. The CDR3 DNA reads as TGCGCCAGCACTCCCGGACAGGGGAAGGATACGCAGTATTTT. It encodes CASTPGQGKDTQYF. Full variable domain (remainder filled in from reference TRBV5-1 and TRBJ2-3): KAGVTQTPRYLIKTRGQQVTLSCSPISGHRSVSWYQQTPGQGLQFLFEYFSETQRNKGNFPGRFSGRQFSNSRSEMNVSTLELGDSALYLCASTPGQGKDTQYFGPGTRLTVL.

This clone has a single count. The V and J genes are TRBV4-1 and TRBJ1-1; D is perhaps TRBD1 (6 bases). Trimming took 1 base from V and 5 from J, leaving 17 bases between them. The germline gives CDR1 MGHRA, CDR2 YSYEKL. The CDR3 length is 16 residues. The CDR3 coding sequence is TGCGCCAGCAGCCAAGTCTGGGGACACACGAAGACTGAAGCTTTCTTT. Amino acids: CASSQVWGHTKTEAFF.

The V gene is TRBV5-4, the J gene TRBJ1-3; D gene ambiguous. Germline values: CDR1 SGHNT, CDR2 YYREEE (reference sequence). The V end was cut by 7 bases, the J end by 2 bases, with 10 bases between. CDR3 size: 13 residues. The CDR3 is CASRPGAGNTIYF. The CDR3 DNA sequence: TGTGCCAGCCGACCCGGAGCTGGAAACACCATATATTTT.

This clone was seen more than once but under ten times. The V call is TRBV18, the J call TRBJ2-1; D possibly corresponds to TRBD2 (6 bases). Trimming took off 3 bases at V and 4 bases at J, with 13 bases between the two ends. The CDR3 has 15 amino acids. Germline V lookup: CDR1 KGHSH, CDR2 LQKENI. The CDR3 DNA reads as TGTGCCAGCTCACCTACCGCGGGGTTTTACAATGAGCAGTTCTTC. Its translation: CASSPTAGFYNEQFF. Looking up the rest from reference TRBV18 and TRBJ2-1 gives the full variable domain: NAGVMQNPRHLVRRRGQEARLRCSPMKGHSHVYWYRQLPEEGLKFMVYLQKENIIDESGMPKERFSAEFPKEGPSILRIQQVVRGDSAAYFCASSPTAGFYNEQFFGPGTRLTVL.

V gene TRBV3-1 (or the pseudogene TRBV3-2) combines with J gene TRBJ2-2; 12 bases map to TRBD2. V trimming: 4 bases; J trimming: 6 bases; junction bases outside the gene matches: 6. Germline values: CDR1 LGHDT, CDR2 YNNKEL (reference sequence). CDR3 length equals 16 residues. The CDR3 nucleotides are TGTGCCAGCAGCCCACTAGCGGGGGGATTTCCCGGGGAGCTGTTTTTT. Amino acid sequence: CASSPLAGGFPGELFF.

V usage is TRBV7-2 and J usage is TRBJ1-1; possible D gene TRBD1, 5 bases. CDR1 and CDR2 (germline): SGHTA, FQGNSA. The CDR3 sequence is 13 residues long. The V gene lost 8 bases and the J gene lost 4 bases, with 14 bases spanning the gap. This CDR3 reads CASGVQGSTEAFF. CDR3 DNA sequence: TGTGCCAGCGGCGTTCAGGGCAGCACTGAAGCTTTCTTT.

The CDR3 is CASSVEGALGNQPQHF. CDR3 bases: TGTGCCAGTAGTGTCGAGGGGGCTCTTGGCAATCAGCCCCAGCATTTT. J is TRBJ1-5 and V is TRBV19, with 7 bases fitting TRBD1. In germline, CDR1 is LNHDA, CDR2 SQIVND (reference sequence). There are 16 residues in the CDR3. The V segment lost 5 bases and the J segment 2 bases; nucleotides outside the gene matches: 9.

The chain employs TRBV11-2 and TRBJ2-3, with 8 positions matching TRBD2. This CDR3 contains 15 residues. The germline gives CDR1 SGHAT, CDR2 FQNNGV. V trimming: 0 bases; J trimming: 6 bases; junction bases outside the gene matches: 5. The CDR3 bases are TGTGCCAGCAGCTTAGATCTCGGGGGGGCGGATACGCAGTATTTT. It translates to CASSLDLGGADTQYF. The full variable domain, its missing parts supplied by reference TRBV11-2 and TRBJ2-3, is EAGVAQSPRYKIIEKRQSVAFWCNPISGHATLYWYQQILGQGPKLLIQFQNNGVVDDSQLPKDRFSAERLKGVDSTLKIQPAKLEDSAVYLCASSLDLGGADTQYFGPGTRLTVL.

J is TRBJ2-2 and V is TRBV18, with D perhaps TRBD1 (6 bases). In germline, CDR1 is KGHSH, CDR2 LQKENI. The V gene lost 3 bases and the J gene lost 1 base, with 9 bases spanning the gap. The CDR3 runs 15 residues. The CDR3 DNA follows: TGTGCCAGCTCACCGCAAGGGGGGAACACCGGGGAGCTGTTTTTT. Translation gives CASSPQGGNTGELFF.

V usage is TRBV5-4 and J usage is TRBJ2-7; 9 bases line up with TRBD1. With 4 bases clipped from V and 10 bases from J, the junction kept 9 bases outside the gene matches. The V gene's germline CDR1 is SGHNT and CDR2 YYREEE (reference sequence). This CDR3 comprises 13 residues. In DNA form, the CDR3 reads TGTGCCAGCAGCCTGGGGAGGACAGGGGTACAGTACGTC. Amino acids: CASSLGRTGVQYV.

This rearrangement joins TRBV4-2 to TRBJ2-1; D uncertain. Between the trimmed V and J ends, which lost 2 bases and 8 bases, there was a span of 10 bases. The CDR3 runs 13 residues. Germline V gene sequence: CDR1 LGHNA, CDR2 YNFKEQ. The CDR3 DNA reads as TGTGCCAGCAGCCAAAGAACTGGTGATGAGCAGTTCTTC. This sequence encodes CASSQRTGDEQFF.

The rearrangement links TRBV6-5 to TRBJ2-1, with D hard to call. Germline loops: CDR1 MNHEY, CDR2 SVGAGI. Trimming took off 6 bases at V and 9 bases at J, with 12 bases between the two ends. The CDR3 runs 12 residues. CDR3 coding DNA: TGTGCCAGCAGCCTGTTCCCGGGTGAGCAGTTCTTC. Translating gives CASSLFPGEQFF.

This chain uses TRBV6-6 with TRBJ2-7; 9 bases are a match to TRBD2. The V gene's germline CDR1 is MNHNY and CDR2 SVGAGI (reference sequence). Trimming removed 3 bases from V and 6 bases from J; junction bases left unmatched: 12. This CDR3 comprises 16 residues. The CDR3 protein is CASSYAMGGGASEQYV. Here the CDR3 DNA reads TGTGCCAGCAGTTATGCTATGGGCGGGGGGGCTAGCGAGCAGTACGTC.

The rearrangement uses TRBV6-6 and TRBJ1-1, with a possible D match to TRBD1 (6 bases). The ends were cut back, 5 bases at V and 6 bases at J, with 13 bases in the middle. The CDR3 loop spans 13 amino acids. Germline V lookup: CDR1 MNHNY, CDR2 SVGAGI (reference sequence). The CDR3 loop is CASSGTNPPEAFF. In DNA, the CDR3 is TGTGCCAGCAGTGGGACAAACCCACCTGAAGCTTTCTTT.

The V call is TRBV19, the J call TRBJ1-4, with a possible D match to TRBD1 (5 bases). Trimming stripped 5 bases from V and 0 bases from J, with 10 bases between. Looked up from germline, CDR1 is LNHDA and CDR2 is SQIVND (reference sequence). The CDR3 consists of 15 residues. The CDR3 DNA is TGTGCCAGTAGTCCCTCCAGGGCAACTAATGAAAAACTGTTTTTT. Protein sequence: CASSPSRATNEKLFF.

In DNA, the CDR3 is TGTGCCAGCTCTCCATCGTGGGACAGGGGGGCTTACTCTGGGGCCAACGTCCTGACTTTC. This sequence encodes CASSPSWDRGAYSGANVLTF. The chain recombines TRBV18 with TRBJ2-6; TRBD1 matches 11 bases. The CDR3 runs 20 residues. With 6 bases clipped from V and 0 bases from J, the junction kept 13 bases outside the gene matches. Germline CDR1 reads KGHSH; CDR2 reads LQKENI.

The chain employs TRBV12-5 and TRBJ1-5; no firm D call. The CDR3 covers 12 residues. Trimming shortened V by 2 bases and J by 4 bases, and 3 bases separated the two germline ends. Germline lookup yields CDR1 LGHNT and CDR2 FRNRAP. The CDR3 region is CASGLRNQPQHF. The CDR3, as DNA: TGTGCTAGTGGTTTGCGGAATCAGCCCCAGCATTTT. Together with reference TRBV12-5 and TRBJ1-5, the CDR3 gives the full variable domain: DARVTQTPRHKVTEMGQEVTMRCQPILGHNTVFWYRQTMMQGLELLAYFRNRAPLDDSGMPKDRFSAEMPDATLATLKIQPSEPRDSAVYFCASGLRNQPQHFGDGTRLSIL.

This clone appeared once. The genes are TRBV16 and TRBJ1-4, with D perhaps matching TRBD1 (6 bases). Germline V gives CDR1 KGHSY, CDR2 FQNENV. The CDR3 extends over 15 amino acids. V was trimmed by 6 bases and J by 8 bases, leaving 19 bases between them. The CDR3 spells CASRSLGTMGEKLFF. Written as DNA, the CDR3 is TGTGCCAGCAGAAGCCTCGGGACAATGGGCGAAAAACTGTTTTTT.

V and J are TRBV27 and TRBJ2-3, with TRBD1 identical over 7 bases. The CDR3 is made up of 15 amino acids. CDR1 MNHEY and CDR2 SMNVEV come from the germline V gene (reference sequence). V shed 8 bases and J 4 bases; nucleotides not matched to a gene: 12. In nucleotides, the CDR3 is TGTGCCAGCTCGCATTACGCGACAGGGCCAGATACGCAGTATTTT. It specifies CASSHYATGPDTQYF.

The chain employs TRBV15 and TRBJ2-3; D is unclear. The CDR3 contains 14 residues. The V end was cut by 0 bases, the J end by 4 bases, with 8 bases between. In germline, CDR1 is LNHNV, CDR2 YYDKDF (reference sequence). CDR3: CATSRDRQADTQYF. CDR3 DNA sequence: TGTGCCACCAGCAGAGATCGTCAGGCAGATACGCAGTATTTT.

This chain uses TRBV18 with TRBJ2-7; the D gene is possibly TRBD1 (7 bases). The V gene's germline CDR1 is KGHSH and CDR2 LQKENI. This CDR3 is built from 14 residues. The ends were cut back, 2 bases at V and 5 bases at J, with 13 bases in the middle. DNA of the CDR3: TGTGCCAGCTCACCAGGAGGGGGCAAGCACGAGCAGTACGTC. This sequence encodes CASSPGGGKHEQYV.

The V and J genes are TRBV6-5 and TRBJ2-7; TRBD1 might be the D (5 bases). This CDR3 spans 12 amino acids. Trimming took 6 bases from V and 4 from J, leaving 10 bases between them. The germline CDR1 and CDR2 sequences are MNHEY and SVGAGI. This CDR3 is CASSSQGYEQYF. In DNA form, the CDR3 reads TGTGCCAGCAGCTCTCAGGGTTACGAGCAGTACTTC.

The V gene is TRBV21-1, the J gene TRBJ1-5; the table's D call, TRBD1, has no DNA check behind it. TRBV21-1 is described as a pseudogene. This CDR3 is 18 amino acids long. CDR3 DNA: TGTGCCAGCAGCCTCCCCGGGACAGGGGGTTATAGCAATCAGCCCCAGCATTTT. As protein: CASSLPGTGGYSNQPQHF.

As to this clone: Other DNA sequences in the sample encode the same CDR3. The chain joins TRBV12-3 or TRBV12-4 to TRBJ1-2, with 8 bases identical to TRBD1. V lost 6 bases to trimming and J lost 2 bases; unmatched junction nucleotides: 2. This CDR3 is built from 13 residues. Here the CDR3 reads CASSRQGNYGYTF. CDR3 nucleotides: TGTGCCAGCAGCCGACAGGGGAACTATGGCTACACCTTC.

The sample holds a few counts of this clone. The chain has TRBV5-1 and TRBJ1-4; 7 bases are shared with TRBD1. The length of the CDR3 is 16 residues. The V gene's germline CDR1 is SGHRS and CDR2 YFSETQ. With 4 bases clipped from V and 1 base from J, the junction kept 7 bases outside the gene matches. The CDR3 sequence is CASSPTGLETNEKLFF. The CDR3, as DNA: TGCGCCAGCAGCCCGACAGGGTTAGAAACTAATGAAAAACTGTTTTTT.

The gene calls are TRBV30 and TRBJ2-3, with D uncertain. Germline CDR1 and CDR2: GTSNPN and SVGIG (reference sequence). With 3 bases removed from V and 0 bases from J, the gap between germline ends came to 16 bases. This CDR3 is built from 16 residues. CDR3 sequence: CAWSAPLRTSTDTQYF. The CDR3 region has the DNA TGTGCCTGGAGCGCACCCCTTAGAACTAGCACAGATACGCAGTATTTT.

The CDR3: CASSFGQVYEQYF. The CDR3 nucleotides are TGTGCCAGCAGCTTCGGACAGGTCTACGAGCAGTACTTC. The chain has TRBV11-3 and TRBJ2-7; 7 bases fit TRBD1. Per the germline V gene, CDR1 is SGHNT and CDR2 is YENEEA. The CDR3 consists of 13 residues. The ends lost 3 bases at V and 3 bases at J; junction bases unmatched: 2. The full variable domain, rest sourced from reference TRBV11-3 and TRBJ2-7, is EAGVVQSPRYKIIEKKQPVAFWCNPISGHNTLYWYLQNLGQGPELLIRYENEEAVDDSQLPKDRFSAERLKGVDSTLKIQPAELGDSAVYLCASSFGQVYEQYFGPGTRLTVT.

This clone has a single count. The gene calls are TRBV19 and TRBJ1-5, with 12 positions matching TRBD1. CDR3 length: 19 amino acids. J gave up 0 bases and V 3 bases, and 9 bases lay outside the gene matches. Germline lookup yields CDR1 LNHDA and CDR2 SQIVND (reference sequence). CDR3 DNA sequence: TGTGCCAGTAGTATGCCGGGACAGGGGGCCCAATATAGCAATCAGCCCCAGCATTTT. It translates to CASSMPGQGAQYSNQPQHF.

The chain uses TRBV5-1 and TRBJ1-1; 7 bases match TRBD1. Per the germline V gene, CDR1 is SGHRS and CDR2 is YFSETQ. There are 14 residues in the CDR3. Trimming took 3 bases from V and 1 from J; bases not matched to a gene: 3. CDR3 residues: CASSYTGENTEAFF. CDR3 in DNA: TGCGCCAGCAGCTACACAGGGGAGAACACTGAAGCTTTCTTT.

The chain couples TRBV12-5 to TRBJ1-1; 8 bases match TRBD1. Germline CDR1 and CDR2: LGHNT and FRNRAP. This CDR3 is built from 15 residues. V shed 5 bases and J 0 bases; nucleotides not matched to a gene: 5. The CDR3 nucleotides read TGTGCTAGTGGTCCAGACAGGGGAATGAACACTGAAGCTTTCTTT. Translated, it gives CASGPDRGMNTEAFF.

The V call is TRBV6-4, the J call TRBJ1-1; no reliable D call. The CDR3 covers 13 residues. V lost 2 bases, J lost 6 bases, and 10 bases lay in between. Germline CDR1 reads MRHNA; CDR2 reads SNTAGT. Here the CDR3 DNA reads TGTGCCAGCAGTGACGAGGAGGGTGCTGAAGCTTTCTTT. It translates to CASSDEEGAEAFF.

The chain uses TRBV18 and TRBJ2-1; 13 bases align to TRBD2. The CDR3 has 17 amino acids. Germline loops: CDR1 KGHSH, CDR2 LQKENI. V trimming: 3 bases; J trimming: 5 bases; junction bases outside the gene matches: 7. The CDR3 loop is CASSPYRGTSGDNEQFF. The DNA for the CDR3 is TGTGCCAGCTCACCCTACAGGGGGACTAGCGGGGACAATGAGCAGTTCTTC.